This is a list of T cell receptor beta chains from one sample in a study of T cell changes during pregnancy in multiple sclerosis. Clones were read by immunoSEQ multiplex PCR, and TCRdb kept only the in-frame ones, dropping some. The sample has under 60,000 clones, roughly 93% seen once. The sequenced sample was CD4+ T cells from peripheral blood mononuclear cells, obtained in the second trimester of pregnancy. Receptors were obtained from a female donor in good health, enrolled as a control in a pregnancy study. Both conserved end residues are part of each CDR3. Each record gives: clone size, D gene, CDR3 length, J gene, V gene, CDR3 protein, CDR3 DNA. The D gene is left open where the match is weak. A clone size is listed for some rows: how often the clone was seen (once, few, many), or a class if it is expanded.

clone size: -; D gene: TRBD1; CDR3 length: 14; J gene: TRBJ1-1; V gene: TRBV5-8; CDR3 protein: CASNRGRGNTEAFF; CDR3 DNA: TGTGCCAGCAACAGGGGGCGAGGCAACACTGAAGCTTTCTTT
clone size: -; D gene: -; CDR3 length: 14; J gene: TRBJ2-3; V gene: TRBV5-6; CDR3 protein: CASSPPSNADTQYF; CDR3 DNA: TGTGCCAGCAGCCCACCCAGTAACGCCGATACGCAGTATTTT
clone size: once; D gene: TRBD1; CDR3 length: 15; J gene: TRBJ1-4; V gene: TRBV9; CDR3 protein: CASSDSGTGDEKLFF; CDR3 DNA: TGTGCCAGCAGCGACTCCGGGACAGGGGATGAAAAACTGTTTTTT
clone size: few; D gene: TRBD1; CDR3 length: 13; J gene: TRBJ1-6; V gene: TRBV14; CDR3 protein: CASSQDFGDSPHF; CDR3 DNA: TGTGCCAGCAGCCAAGATTTTGGGGACAGTCCCCACTTT
clone size: -; D gene: TRBD1; CDR3 length: 15; J gene: TRBJ1-4; V gene: TRBV7-3; CDR3 protein: CARLSRGSTNEKLFF; CDR3 DNA: TGTGCCAGACTAAGCAGGGGGTCGACTAATGAAAAACTGTTTTTT
clone size: few; D gene: -; CDR3 length: 13; J gene: TRBJ1-1; V gene: TRBV5-1; CDR3 protein: CASSPESNTEAFF; CDR3 DNA: TGCGCCAGCAGCCCGGAGTCGAACACTGAAGCTTTCTTT
clone size: few; D gene: TRBD2; CDR3 length: 15; J gene: TRBJ2-3; V gene: TRBV5-1; CDR3 protein: CASSFPAGRPDTQYF; CDR3 DNA: TGCGCCAGCAGCTTCCCAGCGGGGAGGCCGGATACGCAGTATTTT
clone size: -; D gene: -; CDR3 length: 15; J gene: TRBJ2-4; V gene: TRBV7-2; CDR3 protein: CASSLAGLAKNIQYF; CDR3 DNA: TGTGCCAGCAGCTTAGCGGGGCTAGCCAAAAACATTCAGTACTTC
clone size: once; D gene: TRBD1; CDR3 length: 17; J gene: TRBJ1-3; V gene: TRBV4-2; CDR3 protein: CASSQELADRGGNTIYF; CDR3 DNA: TGTGCCAGCAGCCAAGAATTGGCGGACAGGGGCGGAAACACCATATATTTT
clone size: -; D gene: TRBD1; CDR3 length: 15; J gene: TRBJ2-5; V gene: TRBV7-2; CDR3 protein: CASRIPGGIQETQYF; CDR3 DNA: TGTGCCAGCAGAATCCCAGGGGGCATCCAAGAGACCCAGTACTTC
clone size: -; D gene: TRBD1; CDR3 length: 14; J gene: TRBJ1-1; V gene: TRBV5-1; CDR3 protein: CASSLGQGATEAFF; CDR3 DNA: TGCGCCAGCAGCTTGGGTCAGGGGGCAACTGAAGCTTTCTTT
clone size: once; D gene: -; CDR3 length: 11; J gene: TRBJ2-1; V gene: TRBV5-6; CDR3 protein: CASRQHNEQFF; CDR3 DNA: TGTGCCAGCAGACAACACAATGAGCAGTTCTTC
clone size: -; D gene: -; CDR3 length: 14; J gene: TRBJ1-1; V gene: TRBV5-6; CDR3 protein: CASSFPGRDTEAFF; CDR3 DNA: TGTGCCAGCAGCTTCCCCGGCAGGGACACTGAAGCTTTCTTT
clone size: -; D gene: -; CDR3 length: 13; J gene: TRBJ1-2; V gene: TRBV7-9; CDR3 protein: CASSSSAGYGYTF; CDR3 DNA: TGTGCCAGCAGCTCCTCGGCGGGCTATGGCTACACCTTC
clone size: -; D gene: TRBD1; CDR3 length: 16; J gene: TRBJ1-5; V gene: TRBV4-2; CDR3 protein: CASSQGQDYSNQPQHF; CDR3 DNA: TGTGCCAGCAGCCAGGGACAGGACTATAGCAATCAGCCCCAGCATTTT
clone size: -; D gene: -; CDR3 length: 17; J gene: TRBJ1-5; V gene: TRBV7-6; CDR3 protein: CASSLYPAGNSNQPQHF; CDR3 DNA: TGTGCCAGCAGCTTATACCCGGCAGGGAATAGCAATCAGCCCCAGCATTTT
clone size: -; D gene: TRBD2; CDR3 length: 14; J gene: TRBJ2-5; V gene: TRBV19; CDR3 protein: CASSWTSGEETQYF; CDR3 DNA: TGTGCCAGTAGTTGGACTAGCGGGGAAGAGACCCAGTACTTC
clone size: -; D gene: TRBD2; CDR3 length: 16; J gene: TRBJ2-7; V gene: TRBV15; CDR3 protein: CATSPGGAGLVDEQYF; CDR3 DNA: TGTGCCACCAGCCCGGGAGGGGCGGGACTAGTGGACGAGCAGTACTTC
clone size: -; D gene: -; CDR3 length: 14; J gene: TRBJ2-7; V gene: TRBV7-7; CDR3 protein: CASSPRAGTYEQYF; CDR3 DNA: TGTGCTAGCAGCCCCCGAGCCGGTACCTACGAGCAGTACTTC
clone size: -; D gene: TRBD1; CDR3 length: 14; J gene: TRBJ1-1; V gene: TRBV14; CDR3 protein: CASSQQIQGTEAFF; CDR3 DNA: TGTGCCAGCAGCCAACAAATACAGGGGACTGAAGCTTTCTTT
clone size: -; D gene: -; CDR3 length: 15; J gene: TRBJ2-7; V gene: TRBV18; CDR3 protein: CASSSTAGQYYEQYF; CDR3 DNA: TGTGCCAGCTCATCAACTGCGGGACAGTACTACGAGCAGTACTTC
clone size: -; D gene: -; CDR3 length: 16; J gene: TRBJ2-5; V gene: TRBV4-2; CDR3 protein: CASSQAVGGQEETQYF; CDR3 DNA: TGTGCCAGCAGCCAAGCCGTTGGTGGGCAGGAAGAGACCCAGTACTTC
clone size: -; D gene: -; CDR3 length: 14; J gene: TRBJ1-6; V gene: TRBV5-6; CDR3 protein: CATGVGVGNSPLHF; CDR3 DNA: TGTGCCACCGGAGTAGGGGTAGGCAATTCACCCCTCCACTTT
clone size: -; D gene: -; CDR3 length: 14; J gene: TRBJ1-5; V gene: TRBV7-2; CDR3 protein: CASSPDSNNQPQHF; CDR3 DNA: TGTGCCAGCAGCCCTGACAGTAACAATCAGCCCCAGCATTTT
clone size: -; D gene: TRBD1; CDR3 length: 14; J gene: TRBJ1-2; V gene: TRBV2; CDR3 protein: CASRLRPPSGQVPF; CDR3 DNA: TGTGCCAGCAGACTACGCCCCCCTTCAGGACAGGTCCCCTTC
clone size: -; D gene: -; CDR3 length: 12; J gene: TRBJ1-1; V gene: TRBV27; CDR3 protein: CASGRGFTEAFF; CDR3 DNA: TGTGCCAGCGGACGAGGGTTCACTGAAGCTTTCTTT
clone size: -; D gene: -; CDR3 length: 13; J gene: TRBJ1-1; V gene: TRBV29-1; CDR3 protein: CSAKREGDTEAFF; CDR3 DNA: TGCAGCGCCAAACGGGAGGGTGACACTGAAGCTTTCTTT
clone size: -; D gene: -; CDR3 length: 14; J gene: TRBJ1-2; V gene: TRBV6-1; CDR3 protein: CASSESTGVYGYTF; CDR3 DNA: TGTGCCAGCAGTGAATCGACAGGAGTATATGGCTACACCTTC
clone size: -; D gene: -; CDR3 length: 16; J gene: TRBJ1-5; V gene: TRBV7-2; CDR3 protein: CASSLEGVGGGQPQHF; CDR3 DNA: TGTGCCAGCAGCTTAGAAGGCGTGGGTGGGGGCCAGCCCCAGCATTTT
clone size: -; D gene: TRBD1; CDR3 length: 17; J gene: TRBJ2-6; V gene: TRBV7-9; CDR3 protein: CASSIGTGGSGANVLTF; CDR3 DNA: TGTGCCAGCAGCATCGGGACAGGGGGGTCTGGGGCCAACGTCCTGACTTTC
clone size: few; D gene: TRBD1; CDR3 length: 13; J gene: TRBJ1-6; V gene: TRBV19; CDR3 protein: CASSMTGNSPLHF; CDR3 DNA: TGTGCCAGTAGTATGACAGGGAATTCACCCCTCCACTTT
clone size: few; D gene: TRBD1; CDR3 length: 14; J gene: TRBJ1-6; V gene: TRBV5-1; CDR3 protein: CASSLDRGNSPLHF; CDR3 DNA: TGCGCCAGCAGCTTGGACAGGGGTAATTCACCCCTCCACTTT
clone size: once; D gene: TRBD1; CDR3 length: 15; J gene: TRBJ1-2; V gene: TRBV5-4; CDR3 protein: CASSLAKQGAYGYTF; CDR3 DNA: TGTGCCAGCAGCTTGGCTAAACAGGGGGCCTATGGCTACACCTTC
clone size: -; D gene: -; CDR3 length: 16; J gene: TRBJ2-1; V gene: TRBV9; CDR3 protein: CASSVEAGLVGVEQFF; CDR3 DNA: TGTGCCAGCAGCGTAGAGGCTGGGTTGGTAGGGGTCGAGCAGTTCTTC
clone size: once; D gene: -; CDR3 length: 16; J gene: TRBJ1-5; V gene: TRBV4-1; CDR3 protein: CASSPGGAKGNQPQHF; CDR3 DNA: TGCGCCAGCAGCCCCGGTGGGGCCAAGGGCAATCAGCCCCAGCATTTT
clone size: -; D gene: TRBD2; CDR3 length: 16; J gene: TRBJ2-5; V gene: TRBV11-2; CDR3 protein: CASTSGTDYLRESQYF; CDR3 DNA: TGTGCCAGCACCAGCGGGACCGACTATTTGCGTGAGTCCCAGTACTTC
clone size: once; D gene: -; CDR3 length: 14; J gene: TRBJ2-3; V gene: TRBV19; CDR3 protein: CASSIGPHTDTQYF; CDR3 DNA: TGTGCCAGTAGTATAGGTCCACACACAGATACGCAGTATTTT
clone size: -; D gene: TRBD2; CDR3 length: 15; J gene: TRBJ2-1; V gene: TRBV7-8; CDR3 protein: CASKVGLASRNEQFF; CDR3 DNA: TGTGCCAGCAAGGTCGGACTAGCTTCGCGAAATGAGCAGTTCTTC
clone size: -; D gene: -; CDR3 length: 16; J gene: TRBJ1-2; V gene: TRBV21-1; CDR3 protein: CASSKNLTGDRYGYTF; CDR3 DNA: TGTGCCAGCAGCAAAAACCTGACAGGGGATAGGTATGGCTACACCTTC
clone size: -; D gene: -; CDR3 length: 14; J gene: TRBJ1-2; V gene: TRBV6-1; CDR3 protein: CASSELQGGGGYTF; CDR3 DNA: TGTGCCAGCAGTGAGCTGCAGGGAGGTGGTGGCTACACCTTC
clone size: -; D gene: -; CDR3 length: 15; J gene: TRBJ1-1; V gene: TRBV9; CDR3 protein: CASSVDRGLNTEAFF; CDR3 DNA: TGTGCCAGCAGCGTAGATCGAGGCCTGAACACTGAAGCTTTCTTT
clone size: -; D gene: TRBD1; CDR3 length: 15; J gene: TRBJ2-1; V gene: TRBV7-3; CDR3 protein: CASSLVGRGPDEQFF; CDR3 DNA: TGTGCCAGCAGCTTAGTGGGCAGGGGGCCCGATGAGCAGTTCTTC
clone size: -; D gene: -; CDR3 length: 15; J gene: TRBJ1-2; V gene: TRBV4-2; CDR3 protein: CASSQDSGAKYGYTF; CDR3 DNA: TGTGCCAGCAGCCAAGACAGCGGGGCCAAATATGGCTACACCTTC
clone size: -; D gene: TRBD2; CDR3 length: 20; J gene: TRBJ2-3; V gene: TRBV4-1; CDR3 protein: CASSRSVHLIAGGLSDTQYF; CDR3 DNA: TGCGCCAGCAGCCGATCGGTCCATTTAATAGCGGGGGGGCTGTCAGATACGCAGTATTTT
clone size: -; D gene: -; CDR3 length: 15; J gene: TRBJ2-2; V gene: TRBV30; CDR3 protein: CAWIRGAGGTGELFF; CDR3 DNA: TGTGCCTGGATTAGGGGGGCAGGGGGAACCGGGGAGCTGTTTTTT
clone size: -; D gene: -; CDR3 length: 18; J gene: TRBJ1-2; V gene: TRBV27; CDR3 protein: CASSFLSGTAETHHGYTF; CDR3 DNA: TGTGCCAGCAGTTTCCTGAGCGGGACGGCCGAAACCCACCATGGCTACACCTTC
clone size: -; D gene: TRBD1; CDR3 length: 16; J gene: TRBJ1-6; V gene: TRBV7-2; CDR3 protein: CASSLEPRGASSPLHF; CDR3 DNA: TGTGCCAGCAGCTTAGAGCCCAGGGGGGCCAGTTCACCCCTCCACTTT
clone size: -; D gene: TRBD1; CDR3 length: 13; J gene: TRBJ1-2; V gene: TRBV18; CDR3 protein: CASSLQGNYGYTF; CDR3 DNA: TGTGCCAGCTCGCTACAGGGGAACTATGGCTACACCTTC
clone size: -; D gene: TRBD1; CDR3 length: 14; J gene: TRBJ1-1; V gene: TRBV10-3; CDR3 protein: CAISEPGQALPAFF; CDR3 DNA: TGTGCCATCAGTGAACCGGGACAGGCCCTTCCAGCTTTCTTT
clone size: -; D gene: TRBD2; CDR3 length: 18; J gene: TRBJ2-2; V gene: TRBV7-6; CDR3 protein: CASSLAPLAGASTGELFF; CDR3 DNA: TGTGCCAGCAGCTTAGCGCCACTAGCGGGGGCGAGCACCGGGGAGCTGTTTTTT
clone size: -; D gene: -; CDR3 length: 15; J gene: TRBJ1-2; V gene: TRBV19; CDR3 protein: CASSHDSDPYYGYTF; CDR3 DNA: TGTGCCAGTAGTCATGACTCCGACCCCTACTATGGCTACACCTTC
clone size: -; D gene: TRBD1; CDR3 length: 13; J gene: TRBJ1-2; V gene: TRBV2; CDR3 protein: CASSLRDSDGYTF; CDR3 DNA: TGTGCCAGCAGTCTCCGGGACAGTGATGGCTACACCTTC
clone size: -; D gene: TRBD2; CDR3 length: 17; J gene: TRBJ2-3; V gene: TRBV5-1; CDR3 protein: CASSLAVTSGAPDTQYF; CDR3 DNA: TGCGCCAGCAGCTTAGCTGTGACTAGCGGGGCTCCAGATACGCAGTATTTT
clone size: -; D gene: -; CDR3 length: 17; J gene: TRBJ2-3; V gene: TRBV4-1; CDR3 protein: CASSQDSRGTTGDTQYF; CDR3 DNA: TGCGCCAGCAGCCAAGATTCAAGAGGGACAACGGGGGATACGCAGTATTTT
clone size: -; D gene: TRBD1; CDR3 length: 16; J gene: TRBJ2-7; V gene: TRBV7-2; CDR3 protein: CASSLARDSSTIQQYF; CDR3 DNA: TGTGCCAGCAGCTTAGCCCGGGACAGCTCTACGATTCAGCAGTACTTC
clone size: -; D gene: -; CDR3 length: 14; J gene: TRBJ1-2; V gene: TRBV5-1; CDR3 protein: CASSPSAGNYGYTF; CDR3 DNA: TGCGCCAGCAGCCCTTCAGCAGGGAACTATGGCTACACCTTC
clone size: -; D gene: -; CDR3 length: 14; J gene: TRBJ2-3; V gene: TRBV9; CDR3 protein: CASSVALATDTQYF; CDR3 DNA: TGTGCCAGCAGCGTAGCGTTGGCTACAGATACGCAGTATTTT
clone size: -; D gene: TRBD1; CDR3 length: 14; J gene: TRBJ2-2; V gene: TRBV11-2; CDR3 protein: CASPQTGVAGELFF; CDR3 DNA: TGTGCCAGCCCACAGACAGGGGTGGCCGGGGAGCTGTTTTTT
clone size: -; D gene: -; CDR3 length: 15; J gene: TRBJ2-5; V gene: TRBV7-9; CDR3 protein: CASSFFAGEQETQYF; CDR3 DNA: TGTGCCAGCAGCTTTTTTGCGGGTGAGCAAGAGACCCAGTACTTC